The next 9 T cell receptor beta chains were all read from a single sample in a study of blood T cell repertoires in COVID-19. Libraries were prepared by immunoSEQ multiplex PCR; TCRdb keeps only in-frame clonotypes and omits some of them. Altogether roughly 430,000 clones are present, approximately 86% being singletons, with the ten largest covering roughly 2%. What was sequenced was PBMCs or T cells enriched from blood (not recorded which). The receptors originated from a woman in her thirties or forties with acute COVID-19.

The V call is TRBV6-5, the J call TRBJ1-1; D may be TRBD1 (5 bases). Germline V gene sequence: CDR1 MNHEY, CDR2 SVGAGI. The CDR3 extends over 13 amino acids. V was cut by 7 bases and J by 11 bases, with 20 bases left in between. The CDR3 nucleotides are TGTGCCAGCACGACTATACCCCAGGAGGGGGCTTTCTTT. Protein product: CASTTIPQEGAFF.

This chain connects TRBV12-1 to TRBJ1-5. TRBV12-1 is a pseudogene locus. The CDR3 is made up of 12 amino acids. DNA for the CDR3: TGTGCCAGCCGAGAGGGTGGGACCCCGGGGGGTTTT. Translating gives CASREGGTPGGF.

V is TRBV30 and J is TRBJ1-3, with D hard to call. This CDR3 comprises 14 residues. V was trimmed by 1 base and J by 2 bases, leaving 9 bases between them. In germline, CDR1 is GTSNPN, CDR2 SVGIG (reference sequence). The DNA for the CDR3 is TGTGCCTGGAGTGGAGAAGAAGCTGGAAACACCATATATTTT. It specifies CAWSGEEAGNTIYF.

This chain joins TRBV3-1 (or the pseudogene TRBV3-2) and TRBJ2-1, with 8 bases fitting TRBD2. V shed 3 bases and J 10 bases; nucleotides not matched to a gene: 11. The CDR3 length is 15 residues. Germline V gene sequence: CDR1 LGHDT, CDR2 YNNKEL (reference sequence). CDR3 nucleotide sequence: TGTGCCAGCAGCCAGAGCGGGGGCGGGATCCCGGAGCAGTTCTTC. Protein product: CASSQSGGGIPEQFF.

This chain joins TRBV13 and TRBJ2-5; TRBD1 agrees at 10 bases. The V gene end was trimmed by 8 bases and the J gene end by 5 bases; junction bases not matched to a gene: 8. Germline CDR1 reads PRHDT; CDR2 reads FYEKMQ (reference sequence). The CDR3 length is 14 residues. The CDR3, as DNA: TGTGCCAGCGGGACAGGGGAGGTCGAGGAGACCCAGTACTTC. This gives the protein CASGTGEVEETQYF.

This clone showed up just once. The chain uses TRBV24-1 and TRBJ2-5; tentatively, D is TRBD1 (5 bases). CDR3 length equals 13 residues. The germline V gene has CDR1 KGHDR and CDR2 SFDVKD. V dropped 7 bases and J dropped 5 bases, with 13 bases sitting between them. CDR3: CATSPGKSETQYF. As DNA, the CDR3 is TGTGCCACCAGCCCAGGGAAATCGGAGACCCAGTACTTC.

The chain couples TRBV2 to TRBJ1-5; 9 bases are a match to TRBD1. Per the germline V gene, CDR1 is SNHLY and CDR2 is FYNNEI. With 6 bases clipped from V and 7 bases from J, the junction kept 7 bases outside the gene matches. The CDR3 has 14 residues. The CDR3 loop reads CASRPTGGRQPQHF. The DNA of the CDR3 is TGTGCCAGCAGACCTACAGGGGGCAGGCAGCCCCAGCATTTT.

As for this clone: Other DNA variants within this sample encode the same CDR3. The chain joins TRBV5-1 to TRBJ1-5, with D unclear. CDR3 length: 15 amino acids. Trimming cost V 2 bases and J 0 bases, with 9 bases left between them. Germline CDR1 reads SGHRS; CDR2 reads YFSETQ. CDR3 sequence reads: CASSLGGYSNQPQHF. As DNA, the CDR3 is TGCGCCAGCAGCTTAGGAGGATATAGCAATCAGCCCCAGCATTTT.

The genes are TRBV7-9 and TRBJ2-7, with D tentatively TRBD1 (6 bases). The length of the CDR3 is 13 residues. The V gene lost 3 bases and the J gene lost 4 bases, with 10 bases spanning the gap. Germline values: CDR1 SEHNR, CDR2 FQNEAQ (reference sequence). The CDR3 reads CASSFRGYYEQYF. The CDR3 bases are TGTGCCAGCAGCTTCAGGGGTTATTACGAGCAGTACTTC.